This TCR beta chain was profiled in a study of identical twins. Whole-study findings and limits: Within beta out-of-frame sequences, the excess sharing observed between twins was weaker. In cord blood, abundant beta clonotypes had fewer insertions; memory showed no trend. Because invariant MAIT and iNKT cells could be present, zero-insertion analyses could be partly confounded.

Trimming stripped 5 bases from V and 5 bases from J, with 19 bases between. There are 16 residues in the CDR3. Looked up from germline, CDR1 is SGHTA and CDR2 is FQGTGA. Donors were all healthy Caucasians. TCRdb used MiXCR to reprocess the 5' RACE reads, holding one entry per CDR3 protein. The sample lists about 530,000 distinct CDR3 sequences; 20% to 25% were seen once. This clonotype was observed a handful of times. Its target is not known. These data also featured in a second study, about yellow fever vaccine responses in identical twins.

The TCR originated in a woman aged 18-29 years in good health. V is TRBV7-3 and J is TRBJ2-1, with D possibly matching TRBD1 (6 bases). Sequencing used CD4+ T cells sorted from blood. The CDR3 DNA follows: TGTGCCAGCAGCATCGAGGGGGTTAAGCGGAACAATGAGCAGTTCTTC. This encodes CASSIEGVKRNNEQFF.